The next 25 T cell receptor beta chains were all read from a single sample in a study of pediatric ulcerative colitis. One to two pinch biopsies were taken from the rectum during colonoscopy. Profiling relied on immunoSEQ multiplex PCR, and the TCRdb table lists in-frame clones only, not all of them. This sample has more than 35,000 clones, with around 73% found just once. Source material: gut tissue. The receptors shown here come from a boy younger than 18 with moderate ulcerative colitis.

The rearrangement links TRBV5-4 to TRBJ1-6; TRBD1 matches at 7 bases. This CDR3 spans 15 amino acids. V was clipped by 4 bases and J by 8 bases; unmatched bases: 9. Germline V gene lookup returns CDR1 SGHNT and CDR2 YYREEE (reference sequence). DNA of the CDR3: TGTGCCAGCAGCCTTGGGGCAGGGGGGTATTCACCCCTCCACTTT. Its protein is CASSLGAGGYSPLHF.

The chain is built from TRBV28 and TRBJ2-5; 12 nucleotides agree with TRBD2. The CDR3 spans 19 residues. The trim removed 5 bases at V and 3 bases at J, leaving 16 bases unmatched. Germline assignment: CDR1 MDHEN and CDR2 SYDVKM. The CDR3 here is CASSLRTDRLAGVEETQYF. The DNA of the CDR3 is TGTGCCAGCAGTCTAAGGACCGATCGACTAGCGGGAGTTGAAGAGACCCAGTACTTC.

This chain uses TRBV5-4 with TRBJ2-1, with 7 bases lining up with TRBD2. The CDR3 extends over 15 amino acids. Germline V gene sequence: CDR1 SGHNT, CDR2 YYREEE (reference sequence). J lost 0 bases, V lost 2 bases, and 2 bases had no gene match. This CDR3 reads CASSFGGGSYNEQFF. DNA for the CDR3: TGTGCCAGCAGCTTTGGCGGGGGCTCCTACAATGAGCAGTTCTTC.

There are a few counts of this clone. The V call is TRBV19, the J call TRBJ2-3; no clear D gene. CDR1 is LNHDA, CDR2 SQIVND, per germline (reference sequence). V shed 2 bases and J shed 0 bases, with 9 bases lying between them. The CDR3 has 15 amino acids. CDR3 bases: TGTGCCAGTAGTATACAGCTGACTAGCACAGATACGCAGTATTTT. As protein: CASSIQLTSTDTQYF. The full variable domain, with the rest looked up from reference TRBV19 and TRBJ2-3, is DGGITQSPKYLFRKEGQNVTLSCEQNLNHDAMYWYRQDPGQGLRLIYYSQIVNDFQKGDIAEGYSVSREKKESFPLTVTSAQKNPTAFYLCASSIQLTSTDTQYFGPGTRLTVL.

Concerning this clone: Other DNA sequences in the same sample also yield this CDR3. This chain connects TRBV5-1 to TRBJ2-5; 11 bases are shared with TRBD2. Germline assignment: CDR1 SGHRS and CDR2 YFSETQ. CDR3 size: 15 residues. Trimming took 0 bases from V and 2 from J; bases not matched to a gene: 0. The DNA of the CDR3 is TGCGCCAGCAGCTTGGTAGCGGGAGGGCAAGAGACCCAGTACTTC. As protein: CASSLVAGGQETQYF.

This clone was counted a few times. The rearrangement joins TRBV19 to TRBJ1-5; the D gene is possibly TRBD1 (5 bases). Germline CDR1 and CDR2: LNHDA and SQIVND (reference sequence). The CDR3 covers 14 residues. Trimming removed 5 bases from V and 2 bases from J, with 10 bases in between. The CDR3 DNA is TGTGCCAGTAGTCCCGGGACGGGCAATCAGCCCCAGCATTTT. Translation gives CASSPGTGNQPQHF.

A word on this clone: The junction and the germline gene differ at one end; a read error may be behind it. This chain uses TRBV7-7 with TRBJ2-5; D possibly corresponds to TRBD1 (5 bases). This CDR3 region has 13 residues. Germline CDR1 SSHAT, CDR2 FNYEAQ (reference sequence). The CDR3 DNA reads TGTGCTAGCAGCAGCAGGGATTTGGGGACCCAGTACTTC. The encoded protein is CASSSRDLGTQYF.

The V gene is TRBV19, the J gene TRBJ2-1; D gene unclear. The germline V gene encodes CDR1 LNHDA and CDR2 SQIVND (reference sequence). V lost 1 base and J 5 bases, leaving 3 bases between the germline ends. CDR3 length equals 12 residues. The CDR3 coding sequence is TGTGCCAGTAGTATAGGACACAATGAGCAGTTCTTC. Residues: CASSIGHNEQFF.

The chain couples TRBV14 to TRBJ2-5; no clear D gene. Germline assignment: CDR1 SGHDN and CDR2 FVKESK. The V and J ends lost 0 bases and 4 bases respectively, with 15 bases between them. The CDR3 is 16 residues long. This CDR3 reads CASSQERGFLGETQYF. The CDR3 DNA follows: TGTGCCAGCAGCCAAGAACGCGGCTTTTTGGGAGAGACCCAGTACTTC.

This clone has a single count. The chain couples TRBV2 to TRBJ2-1, with TRBD1 matching 9 bases. Germline V gives CDR1 SNHLY, CDR2 FYNNEI. The junction had 11 bases not matched to a gene; V was cut back by 8 bases and J by 0 bases. This CDR3 is 17 amino acids long. CDR3 protein: CASLKTGQGSSYNEQFF. The CDR3 DNA reads as TGTGCCAGCTTGAAGACTGGACAGGGGAGCTCCTACAATGAGCAGTTCTTC.

In DNA form, the CDR3 reads TGCAGCGTTCTCCGGACAGGCTCTGGAAACACCATATATTTT. It encodes CSVLRTGSGNTIYF. The chain combines TRBV29-1 with TRBJ1-3; TRBD1 aligns across 7 bases. Losses at the gene ends were 5 bases for V and 0 bases for J; bases not matched to a gene: 4. From germline, CDR1 is SQVTM and CDR2 ANQGSEA. This CDR3 comprises 14 residues.

V usage is TRBV27 and J usage is TRBJ1-4; tentatively, D is TRBD1 (5 bases). The germline CDR1 and CDR2 sequences are MNHEY and SMNVEV (reference sequence). The CDR3 covers 16 residues. V lost 2 bases and J lost 0, with 10 bases in between. This CDR3 reads CASSLGWGATNEKLFF. CDR3 in DNA: TGTGCCAGCAGTTTAGGGTGGGGGGCAACTAATGAAAAACTGTTTTTT.

This sequence joins TRBV5-1 and TRBJ2-3, with D possibly matching TRBD1 (6 bases). V was cut by 6 bases and J by 2 bases, with 16 bases left in between. CDR1 is SGHRS, CDR2 YFSETQ, per germline. This CDR3 contains 15 residues. CDR3 nucleotide sequence: TGCGCCAGCACCAACGGACAGTTAACCACAGATACGCAGTATTTT. Translating it yields CASTNGQLTTDTQYF.

V gene TRBV7-2 combines with J gene TRBJ2-7, with 12 nucleotides matching TRBD2. CDR3 length equals 15 residues. The ends lost 4 bases at V and 2 bases at J; junction bases unmatched: 3. CDR1 and CDR2 (germline): SGHTA, FQGNSA. The DNA of the CDR3 is TGTGCCAGCAGCTCGGGACTAGCGGGTACCTACGAGCAGTACTTC. It is translated as CASSSGLAGTYEQYF.

The V call is TRBV7-2, the J call TRBJ1-2; 9 bases align to TRBD1. V gave up 4 bases and J gave up 8 bases; unmatched junction bases: 11. CDR1 is SGHTA and CDR2 is FQGNSA in the germline V gene. The length of the CDR3 is 15 residues. CDR3 residues: CASSSNPGQGGGYTF. CDR3 nucleotides: TGTGCCAGCAGCTCGAATCCGGGACAGGGAGGCGGCTACACCTTC.

The chain combines TRBV6-5 with TRBJ1-1; D is undetermined. Per germline, CDR1 MNHEY and CDR2 SVGAGI. CDR3 size: 14 residues. Deletions cut 0 bases from V and 4 bases from J, with 9 bases between. The CDR3 DNA reads TGTGCCAGCAGTTACTCCCGGTTAATCACTGAAGCTTTCTTT. Translation gives CASSYSRLITEAFF.

This chain uses TRBV5-1 with TRBJ2-7, with TRBD2 as a possible D gene (6 bases). V dropped 0 bases and J dropped 3 bases, with 16 bases sitting between them. Germline CDR1 reads SGHRS; CDR2 reads YFSETQ. The CDR3 spans 16 residues. As DNA, the CDR3 is TGCGCCAGCAGCTTGGGTTGGGGAGGCCAGAACTACGAGCAGTACTTC. It yields the protein CASSLGWGGQNYEQYF.

The sample holds one count of this clone. The J gene is TRBJ2-1, the V gene TRBV27, with 7 bases fitting TRBD1. Germline V gene lookup returns CDR1 MNHEY and CDR2 SMNVEV (reference sequence). V lost 6 bases to trimming and J lost 4 bases; unmatched junction nucleotides: 6. CDR3 length: 14 residues. This CDR3 reads CASRGQTFYNEQFF. CDR3 sequence (DNA): TGTGCCAGCAGGGGACAGACCTTTTACAATGAGCAGTTCTTC.

This clone occurred once. Here the CDR3 DNA reads TGTGCCAGTAGTATACTTTTTGGAGGGACAGATTCCTACGAGCAGTACTTC. Translation gives CASSILFGGTDSYEQYF. The V call is TRBV19, the J call TRBJ2-7, with D maybe TRBD1 (7 bases). The CDR3 contains 17 residues. Deletions cut 2 bases from V and 1 base from J, with 18 bases between. Germline CDR1 reads LNHDA; CDR2 reads SQIVND (reference sequence).

This chain links TRBV6-5 with TRBJ2-7, with D maybe TRBD2 (6 bases). CDR1 is MNHEY, CDR2 SVGAGI, per germline. The length of the CDR3 is 14 residues. Trimming shortened V by 2 bases and J by 5 bases, and 13 bases separated the two germline ends. CDR3 loop: CASSYGMRGHEQYF. CDR3 in DNA: TGTGCCAGCAGTTACGGCATGCGGGGCCACGAGCAGTACTTC.

This chain connects TRBV4-3 to TRBJ2-1; no clear D. Trimming stripped 1 base from V and 0 bases from J, with 4 bases between. The germline V gene has CDR1 LGHNA and CDR2 YSLEER. The CDR3 is 14 residues long. The DNA for the CDR3 is TGCGCCAGCAGCCAAGGCAGCTCCTACAATGAGCAGTTCTTC. This gives the protein CASSQGSSYNEQFF.

The genes are TRBV20-1 and TRBJ1-2; D remains unclear. The CDR3 covers 11 residues. Germline V CDR1 and CDR2: DFQATT, SNEGSKA (reference sequence). Deletions cut 5 bases from V and 8 bases from J, with 12 bases between. The CDR3 DNA is TGCAGTGCTGTTTCTGGGGAAGGCTACACCTTC. This codes for CSAVSGEGYTF.

The rearrangement uses TRBV19 and TRBJ2-5; 9 bases are a match to TRBD2. Germline assignment: CDR1 LNHDA and CDR2 SQIVND (reference sequence). CDR3 length equals 17 residues. The V segment lost 3 bases and the J segment 4 bases; nucleotides outside the gene matches: 12. The CDR3 loop is CASSMTVSGRGRETQYF. The CDR3 DNA is TGTGCCAGTAGTATGACCGTTAGCGGGAGAGGGAGAGAGACCCAGTACTTC. Filled out from reference TRBV19 and TRBJ2-5, the complete variable domain reads DGGITQSPKYLFRKEGQNVTLSCEQNLNHDAMYWYRQDPGQGLRLIYYSQIVNDFQKGDIAEGYSVSREKKESFPLTVTSAQKNPTAFYLCASSMTVSGRGRETQYFGPGTRLLVL.

CDR3 protein: CASSSPGRVTYNEQFF. The CDR3 nucleotides read TGTGCCAGCAGCTCCCCGGGGAGGGTGACCTACAATGAGCAGTTCTTC. This chain joins TRBV5-4 and TRBJ2-1; 7 bases map to TRBD2. The CDR3 has 16 amino acids. Germline lookup yields CDR1 SGHNT and CDR2 YYREEE (reference sequence). V was pared by 3 bases and J by 2 bases, with 8 bases of the junction left unmatched. Based on the CDR3 plus reference TRBV5-4 and TRBJ2-1, the full variable domain is ETGVTQSPTHLIKTRGQQVTLRCSSQSGHNTVSWYQQALGQGPQFIFQYYREEENGRGNFPPRFSGLQFPNYSSELNVNALELDDSALYLCASSSPGRVTYNEQFFGPGTRLTVL.

This clone was observed a handful of times. The genes are TRBV5-1 and TRBJ2-7; D remains ambiguous. Trimming took 4 bases from V and 3 from J, leaving 11 bases between them. The CDR3 has 13 residues. Germline-derived CDR1 and CDR2 are SGHRS and YFSETQ. The CDR3 loop is CASSTGHDYEQYF. The CDR3 bases are TGCGCCAGCAGCACGGGCCATGACTACGAGCAGTACTTC.